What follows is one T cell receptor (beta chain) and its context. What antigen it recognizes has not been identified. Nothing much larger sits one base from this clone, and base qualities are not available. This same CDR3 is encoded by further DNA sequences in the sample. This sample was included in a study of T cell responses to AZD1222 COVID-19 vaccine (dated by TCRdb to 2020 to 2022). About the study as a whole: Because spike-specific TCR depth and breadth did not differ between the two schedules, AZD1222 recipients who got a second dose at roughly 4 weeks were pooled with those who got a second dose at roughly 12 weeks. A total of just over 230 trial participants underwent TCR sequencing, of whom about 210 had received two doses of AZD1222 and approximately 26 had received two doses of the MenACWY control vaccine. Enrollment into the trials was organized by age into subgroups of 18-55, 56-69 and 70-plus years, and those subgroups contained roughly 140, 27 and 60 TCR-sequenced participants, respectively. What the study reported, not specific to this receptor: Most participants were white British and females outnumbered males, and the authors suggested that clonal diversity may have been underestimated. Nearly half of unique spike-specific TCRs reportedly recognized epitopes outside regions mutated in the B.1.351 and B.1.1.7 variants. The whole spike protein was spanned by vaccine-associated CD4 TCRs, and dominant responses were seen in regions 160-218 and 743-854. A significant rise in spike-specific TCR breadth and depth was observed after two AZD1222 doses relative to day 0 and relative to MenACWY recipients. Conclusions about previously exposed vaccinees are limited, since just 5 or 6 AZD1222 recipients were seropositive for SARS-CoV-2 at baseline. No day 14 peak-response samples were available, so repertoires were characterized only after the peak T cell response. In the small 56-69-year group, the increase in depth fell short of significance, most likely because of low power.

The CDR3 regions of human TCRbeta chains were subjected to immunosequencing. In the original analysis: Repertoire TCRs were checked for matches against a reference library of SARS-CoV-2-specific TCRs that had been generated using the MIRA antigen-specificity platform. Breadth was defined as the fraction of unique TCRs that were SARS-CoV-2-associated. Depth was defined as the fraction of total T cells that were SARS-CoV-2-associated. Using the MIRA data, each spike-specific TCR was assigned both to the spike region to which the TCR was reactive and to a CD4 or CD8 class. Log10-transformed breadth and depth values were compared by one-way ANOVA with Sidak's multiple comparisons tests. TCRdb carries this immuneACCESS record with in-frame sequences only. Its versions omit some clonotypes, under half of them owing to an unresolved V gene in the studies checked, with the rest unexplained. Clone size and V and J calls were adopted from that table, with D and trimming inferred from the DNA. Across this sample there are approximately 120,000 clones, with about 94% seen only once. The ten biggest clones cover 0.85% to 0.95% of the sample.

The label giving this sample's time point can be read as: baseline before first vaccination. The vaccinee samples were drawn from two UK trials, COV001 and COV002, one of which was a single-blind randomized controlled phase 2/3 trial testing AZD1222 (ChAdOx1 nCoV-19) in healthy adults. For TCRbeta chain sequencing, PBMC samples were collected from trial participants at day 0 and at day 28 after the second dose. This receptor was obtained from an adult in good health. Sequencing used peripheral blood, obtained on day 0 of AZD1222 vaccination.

The nucleotide sequence reads TGTGCCAGTAGTATGGGTAGGCAAGAGACCCAGTACTTC. Its amino acids are CASSMGRQETQYF. The V gene is TRBV19 and the J gene is TRBJ2-5; there is no confident call for the D gene. V sheds 3 bases and J sheds 2 bases, leaving 7 bases between their ends. The germline V gene (reference sequence) provides CDR1 LNHDA and CDR2 SQIVND. The CDR3 contains 13 residues, cysteine and phenylalanine counted. The CDR3 DNA has 39 bases and is translated from base 1.